This passage covers 3 T cell receptor beta chains from one sample sequenced in a study of blood T cells in healthy people across ages (dated by TCRdb to the mid-2010s). The protocol used for the library was 5' RACE. Sequencing instrument: Illumina HiSeq 2500. The second PCR ran for roughly 6 to 11 cycles and used a J-beta primer mix along with a sample-barcoded 5' primer. TCRdb cleaned the public reads at Q25 with fastp, built clones with MiXCR and kept in-frame beta chains. Rows with one shared CDR3 protein collapse into an entry with the most common genes and DNA. This sample gives about 670,000 distinct CDR3 sequences in total; 52% of them show up just once. The ten largest account for around an eighth of the sample. Sequencing used blood. These receptors all come from a woman of 80 years or more in good health.

The rearrangement links TRBV12-3 or TRBV12-4 to TRBJ1-4; no clear D. Trimming removed 6 bases from V and 7 bases from J, with 18 bases in between. CDR3 length: 15 residues. The CDR3 region has the DNA TGTGCCAGCAGGAAAGGTCGGGTTTTGGGTGAAAAACTGTTTTTT. Its protein is CASRKGRVLGEKLFF.

This chain connects TRBV3-1 to TRBJ1-5, with a possible D match to TRBD1 (5 bases). Deletions cut 0 bases from V and 9 bases from J, with 12 bases between. The germline V gene encodes CDR1 LGHDT and CDR2 YNNKEL (reference sequence). The CDR3 sequence is 14 residues long. CDR3 amino acids: CASSQETSGAPQHF. CDR3 coding DNA: TGTGCCAGCAGCCAAGAAACGTCTGGGGCGCCCCAGCATTTT.

This clonotype showed up many times. This sequence joins TRBV27 and TRBJ2-1, with 10 bases fitting TRBD2. This CDR3 region has 16 residues. With 5 bases clipped from V and 7 bases from J, the junction kept 11 bases outside the gene matches. Germline CDR1 MNHEY, CDR2 SMNVEV (reference sequence). The DNA of the CDR3 is TGTGCCAGCAGTGCGTCCGGGACTAGCGTTTTTAATGAGCAGTTCTTC. It codes for CASSASGTSVFNEQFF.